The 14 T cell receptor beta chains in this list originate from one sample, sequenced in a study of blood T cells in healthy people across ages. PCR was performed a second time for about 7 to 12 cycles using a sample-barcoded 5' primer and a J-beta primer mix. TCRdb re-derived calls from the 5' RACE reads in MiXCR, one entry per CDR3 protein. The sample includes 1.4 million to 1.5 million distinct CDR3 sequences, 42% of them seen just once. Material for sequencing was blood. Receptor source: a woman under 30 in good health.

The genes are TRBV7-2 and TRBJ2-3, with 8 bases lining up with TRBD2. The V gene's germline CDR1 is SGHTA and CDR2 FQGNSA. V was pared by 5 bases and J by 3 bases, with 4 bases of the junction left unmatched. This CDR3 region has 14 residues. This CDR3 is CASSRGGMTDTQYF. In nucleotides, the CDR3 is TGTGCCAGCAGCCGGGGGGGGATGACAGATACGCAGTATTTT.

The chain uses TRBV5-5 and TRBJ2-5; TRBD1 matches at 8 bases. The CDR3 consists of 16 residues. V lost 3 bases, J lost 5 bases, and 12 bases stayed unmatched. Germline lookup yields CDR1 SGHKS and CDR2 YYEKEE (reference sequence). CDR3 DNA sequence: TGTGCCAGCAGCTCGACAGGGGTTGAGGTTTATGAGACCCAGTACTTC. Amino acids: CASSSTGVEVYETQYF. Supplemented by reference TRBV5-5 and TRBJ2-5, the full variable domain reads DAGVTQSPTHLIKTRGQQVTLRCSPISGHKSVSWYQQVLGQGPQFIFQYYEKEERGRGNFPDRFSARQFPNYSSELNVNALLLGDSALYLCASSSTGVEVYETQYFGPGTRLLVL.

The chain combines TRBV5-1 with TRBJ2-7; D is ambiguous. Trimming removed 0 bases from V and 5 bases from J, with 18 bases in between. The CDR3 totals 16 residues. The V gene's germline CDR1 is SGHRS and CDR2 YFSETQ. CDR3 bases: TGCGCCAGCAGCTTGGCTCCGACTGCCTCCCGCGACGAGCAGTACTTC. As protein: CASSLAPTASRDEQYF.

This clonotype was seen a few times. The chain is built from TRBV5-1 and TRBJ2-5; maybe TRBD1 (5 bases). This CDR3 contains 16 residues. Germline CDR1 SGHRS, CDR2 YFSETQ. The V and J ends lost 4 bases and 1 base respectively, with 17 bases between them. CDR3 protein: CASSPSLRGSQETQYF. The CDR3 DNA reads TGCGCCAGCAGCCCGTCTTTAAGGGGCTCCCAAGAGACCCAGTACTTC.

Here the CDR3 DNA reads TGTGCCAGCAGTATGAGGCTAGCGGGGGCCTACGAGCAGTACTTC. As protein: CASSMRLAGAYEQYF. The J gene is TRBJ2-7, the V gene TRBV2; TRBD2 agrees at 10 bases. Germline lookup yields CDR1 SNHLY and CDR2 FYNNEI. V was clipped by 5 bases and J by 2 bases; unmatched bases: 6. CDR3 length equals 15 residues.

This clonotype was counted a few times. CDR3 in amino acids: CASSSGWYEQYF. Here the CDR3 DNA reads TGTGCCAGCAGTTCCGGTTGGTACGAGCAGTACTTC. The V call is TRBV28, the J call TRBJ2-4; D unclear. The closer fit of TRBJ2-7 to the DNA end suggests the J call may be wrong. Germline V gives CDR1 MDHEN, CDR2 SYDVKM. This CDR3 spans 12 amino acids.

This clonotype has only a few counts. The rearrangement joins TRBV6-6 to TRBJ2-7; 9 bases fit TRBD1. J lost 5 bases, V lost 2 bases, and 4 bases had no gene match. The CDR3 extends over 14 amino acids. Germline CDR1 is MNHNY and CDR2 is SVGAGI (reference sequence). The CDR3: CASSYVTGGDEQYF. CDR3 coding DNA: TGTGCCAGCAGTTACGTAACAGGGGGCGACGAGCAGTACTTC.

The chain joins TRBV7-2 to TRBJ2-7, with 13 bases aligning to TRBD2. Germline lookup yields CDR1 SGHTA and CDR2 FQGNSA. Trimming at V came to 2 bases and at J to 3 bases, leaving 7 bases not matched to a gene. This CDR3 contains 17 residues. The CDR3 loop is CASSLIPRTSGGYEQYF. The CDR3 bases are TGTGCCAGCAGCTTAATCCCTCGGACTAGCGGGGGCTACGAGCAGTACTTC.

The chain is built from TRBV29-1 and TRBJ1-5; D is unclear. The CDR3 consists of 14 residues. Trimming stripped 6 bases from V and 2 bases from J, with 14 bases between. CDR1 is SQVTM and CDR2 is ANQGSEA in the germline V gene. The CDR3 protein is CSVPADFGNQPQHF. In nucleotides, the CDR3 is TGCAGCGTACCCGCCGACTTTGGCAATCAGCCCCAGCATTTT.

In this sample, this clonotype turned up a few times. This sequence joins TRBV9 and TRBJ2-7, with D unclear. The germline gives CDR1 SGDLS, CDR2 YYNGEE. V was shortened by 4 bases and J by 0 bases, with 17 bases between the two germline ends. This CDR3 contains 16 residues. In DNA form, the CDR3 reads TGTGCCAGCAGCACCTTTGAAAGGACCAACTCCTACGAGCAGTACTTC. The encoded protein is CASSTFERTNSYEQYF.

In this sample, this clonotype turned up once. The V and J genes are TRBV5-5 and TRBJ2-1; 7 bases fit TRBD1. The end of the DNA is better explained by TRBJ2-7, so the J call may be wrong. This CDR3 region has 13 residues. Germline V gives CDR1 SGHKS, CDR2 YYEKEE (reference sequence). The CDR3 region has the DNA TGTGCCAGCAGCTCGGGACAGTGCAATGAGCAGTACTTC. It yields the protein CASSSGQCNEQYF.

The chain combines TRBV6-1 with TRBJ2-1; 15 bases align to TRBD2. Germline loops: CDR1 MNHNS, CDR2 SASEGT. V dropped 4 bases and J dropped 10; count of bases not matched to a gene: 5. The CDR3 is 15 amino acids. The CDR3 DNA sequence: TGTGCCAGCAGTGCCTTCGGGACTAGCGGGGGGGAGCAGTTCTTC. This translates into CASSAFGTSGGEQFF.

The rearrangement joins TRBV21-1 to TRBJ2-7; no check of the table's D call, TRBD2, against the DNA was made. TRBV21-1 is reported as a pseudogene. The CDR3 covers 24 residues. CDR3 nucleotides: TGTGCCAGCAGCAACGCAGCCGACACCACTTACAGGGCCCGAACTAGCGGGACGGCCTACGAGCAGTACTTC. Translated: CASSNAADTTYRARTSGTAYEQYF.

The rearrangement uses TRBV2 and TRBJ2-7; no clear D. The V gene lost 5 bases and the J gene lost 4 bases, with 9 bases spanning the gap. The V gene's germline CDR1 is SNHLY and CDR2 FYNNEI. The CDR3 is made up of 12 amino acids. The CDR3 DNA sequence: TGTGCCAGCAGTCCGAACTTTTACGAGCAGTACTTC. Translation: CASSPNFYEQYF.